These 9 T cell receptor beta chains share one sample of origin, sequenced in a study of OX40 agonist ivuxolimab in advanced cancers. Assay: immunoSEQ multiplex PCR; the TCRdb copy retains only in-frame clones and omits some. This sample carries 90,000 or so clones, 80% to 90% of them seen once, and the ten largest clones take approximately 0.3%. The sequenced sample was CD4+ or CD8+ T cells sorted from blood, obtained in a trial of the OX40 agonist ivuxolimab. The receptor source for this set is an adult with an advanced solid tumor such as melanoma, head and neck, liver or kidney cancer.

The chain is built from TRBV15 and TRBJ1-4; 11 nucleotides align to TRBD1. Germline-derived CDR1 and CDR2 are LNHNV and YYDKDF (reference sequence). The length of the CDR3 is 18 residues. J lost 5 bases, V lost 1 base, and 9 bases had no gene match. In nucleotides, the CDR3 is TGTGCCACCAGCAGAGGTGGGACAGGGGGGATCTCAAATGAAAAACTGTTTTTT. Translating gives CATSRGGTGGISNEKLFF.

V gene TRBV18 combines with J gene TRBJ2-5; 7 positions match TRBD1. Trimming removed 8 bases from V and 3 bases from J; junction bases left unmatched: 6. From germline, CDR1 is KGHSH and CDR2 LQKENI. The CDR3 length is 13 residues. CDR3 DNA: TGTGCCAGCCTAAGACAGGGTAAAGAGACCCAGTACTTC. It encodes CASLRQGKETQYF. The whole variable domain, remainder taken from reference TRBV18 and TRBJ2-5, is NAGVMQNPRHLVRRRGQEARLRCSPMKGHSHVYWYRQLPEEGLKFMVYLQKENIIDESGMPKERFSAEFPKEGPSILRIQQVVRGDSAAYFCASLRQGKETQYFGPGTRLLVL.

Details on this clone: A junction boundary mismatches the germline segment, possibly from a read error. This chain links TRBV7-7 with TRBJ2-5; TRBD2 agrees at 8 bases. The CDR3 runs to 13 residues. Looked up from germline, CDR1 is SSHAT and CDR2 is FNYEAQ (reference sequence). CDR3 in DNA: TGTGCTAGCAGCTCCGGGGGGGCGGAGACCCAGTACTTC. Protein sequence: CASSSGGAETQYF.

The V and J genes are TRBV9 and TRBJ2-7, with 7 bases fitting TRBD1. Trimming at V came to 0 bases and at J to 0 bases, leaving 6 bases not matched to a gene. The germline V gene has CDR1 SGDLS and CDR2 YYNGEE. The CDR3 contains 16 residues. The CDR3 nucleotides are TGTGCCAGCAGCGTAGGTGGACAGGCGAGCTCCTACGAGCAGTACTTC. It translates to CASSVGGQASSYEQYF.

The V gene is TRBV20-1, the J gene TRBJ2-7; D gene uncertain. The CDR3 extends over 11 amino acids. V was shortened by 3 bases and J by 5 bases, with 8 bases between the two germline ends. The V gene's germline CDR1 is DFQATT and CDR2 SNEGSKA (reference sequence). DNA of the CDR3: TGCAGTGCTAGCGATCGAAACGAGCAGTACTTC. Protein product: CSASDRNEQYF.

The V gene is TRBV5-4, the J gene TRBJ1-1, with 7 bases that match TRBD1. Trimming at V came to 4 bases and at J to 5 bases, leaving 11 bases not matched to a gene. This CDR3 has 15 amino acids. Germline loops: CDR1 SGHNT, CDR2 YYREEE (reference sequence). CDR3 in DNA: TGTGCCAGCAGCCGAGGACAGGCCCCTCAAACTGAAGCTTTCTTT. Protein product: CASSRGQAPQTEAFF.

The gene calls are TRBV4-2 and TRBJ2-3; 16 positions match TRBD2. J gave up 4 bases and V 3 bases, and 7 bases lay outside the gene matches. Germline CDR1 LGHNA, CDR2 YNFKEQ. This CDR3 is 18 amino acids long. CDR3: CASSQMGTSGRGADTQYF. The CDR3 coding sequence is TGTGCCAGCAGCCAGATGGGGACTAGCGGGAGGGGCGCAGATACGCAGTATTTT.

The chain combines TRBV7-8 with TRBJ2-7, with unresolved D. V lost 1 base and J lost 5, with 12 bases in between. Germline CDR1 SGHVS, CDR2 FQNEAQ. There are 14 residues in the CDR3. The CDR3 protein is CASSLVRSFDEQYF. CDR3 DNA: TGTGCCAGCAGCTTAGTTCGCAGTTTCGACGAGCAGTACTTC. Together with reference TRBV7-8 and TRBJ2-7, the CDR3 gives the full variable domain: GAGVSQSPRYKVAKRGQDVALRCDPISGHVSLFWYQQALGQGPEFLTYFQNEAQLDKSGLPSDRFFAERPEGSVSTLKIQRTQQEDSAVYLCASSLVRSFDEQYFGPGTRLTVT.

The gene calls are TRBV27 and TRBJ2-7, with D maybe TRBD1 (5 bases). From germline, CDR1 is MNHEY and CDR2 SMNVEV (reference sequence). CDR3 size: 15 residues. Trimming shortened V by 0 bases and J by 7 bases, and 16 bases separated the two germline ends. CDR3 in DNA: TGTGCCAGCAGTTTATCCGTAGGGGTCAGAGGAGAGCAGTACTTC. Translation: CASSLSVGVRGEQYF.